The 19 T cell receptor beta chains listed next were all sequenced from one sample in a study of T-cell reconstitution after alpha-beta-depleted transplantation in children. A library of TCRbeta sequences, prepared with unique molecular identifiers, was generated. TCRdb reanalysed the PCR reads using MiXCR and keeps one entry per CDR3 protein. The data show about 980,000 distinct CDR3 sequences, around 30% seen once. The sequencing here drew on PBMCs, mostly from graft donor cells, taken 360 days after TCRalphabeta/CD19-depleted stem cell transplant. These receptors originate from a boy in the first two years of life who had a stem cell transplant for SCID, so the T cells may come from the graft donor.

This clonotype has only one observation. This rearrangement joins TRBV30 to TRBJ1-1; D is perhaps TRBD1 (6 bases). The V gene's germline CDR1 is GTSNPN and CDR2 SVGIG (reference sequence). Trimming left V 3 bases short and J 3 bases short, with 8 bases between. The CDR3 is 12 amino acids. The CDR3 sequence is CAWRGGYTEAFF. Here the CDR3 DNA reads TGTGCCTGGAGAGGGGGATACACTGAAGCTTTCTTT.

The chain couples TRBV12-3 or TRBV12-4 to TRBJ1-1; TRBD1 matches 11 bases. Trimming cost V 6 bases and J 5 bases; bases outside gene matches: 8. This CDR3 contains 15 residues. CDR3 nucleotides: TGTGCCAGCAGAATTTCCGGGACAGGGGGGACTGAAGCTTTCTTT. Translating gives CASRISGTGGTEAFF.

This chain uses TRBV5-1 with TRBJ1-1, with 7 bases aligning to TRBD1. Trimming at V came to 1 base and at J to 4 bases, leaving 10 bases not matched to a gene. Germline CDR1 SGHRS, CDR2 YFSETQ. The CDR3 is 16 residues long. This CDR3 is CASSLREGARITEAFF. The CDR3 DNA sequence: TGCGCCAGCAGCTTGCGGGAGGGGGCGCGGATCACTGAAGCTTTCTTT.

This clonotype has more than one count but fewer than ten. The rearrangement links TRBV6-2 or TRBV6-3 to TRBJ2-1; D might be TRBD2 (5 bases). CDR1 is MNHEY, CDR2 SVGEGT, per germline. Trimming left V 7 bases short and J 4 bases short, with 17 bases between. The CDR3 has 15 amino acids. In DNA, the CDR3 is TGTGCCAGCATCCTAGGAGGTTCGGCGTACAATGAGCAGTTCTTC. Its protein is CASILGGSAYNEQFF.

The V call is TRBV27, the J call TRBJ2-1; a possible D gene is TRBD2 (6 bases). The V end lost 7 bases, the J end lost 9 bases, and 13 bases lay between the germline ends. The V gene's germline CDR1 is MNHEY and CDR2 SMNVEV (reference sequence). The CDR3 totals 12 residues. The CDR3 DNA reads as TGTGCCAGCAACAAGTACGGGGGTGAGCAGTTCTTC. This gives the protein CASNKYGGEQFF.

V is TRBV9 and J is TRBJ2-1; D is undetermined. Trimming removed 4 bases from V and 9 bases from J, with 17 bases in between. Germline loops: CDR1 SGDLS, CDR2 YYNGEE. The CDR3 covers 14 residues. The CDR3 sequence is CASSTRSVEVEQFF. CDR3 nucleotide sequence: TGTGCCAGCAGCACCCGCTCCGTAGAGGTTGAGCAGTTCTTC.

This chain joins TRBV19 and TRBJ2-7; the D gene could be TRBD1 or TRBD2 (5 bases each). The germline gives CDR1 LNHDA, CDR2 SQIVND (reference sequence). With 4 bases removed from V and 2 bases from J, the gap between germline ends came to 12 bases. The CDR3 consists of 14 residues. CDR3 sequence (DNA): TGTGCCAGTAGTACCGGGACGTCCACCTACGAGCAGTACTTC. Translating it yields CASSTGTSTYEQYF.

This clonotype was seen more than once but under ten times. The rearrangement joins TRBV12-3 or TRBV12-4 to TRBJ1-1; D unresolved. The V end was cut by 7 bases, the J end by 2 bases, with 14 bases between. This CDR3 region has 14 residues. The CDR3 spells CASKRQSGNTEAFF. CDR3 nucleotide sequence: TGTGCCAGCAAAAGGCAAAGCGGTAACACTGAAGCTTTCTTT.

This clonotype came up once. The chain couples TRBV24-1 to TRBJ2-1; D may be TRBD1 or TRBD2 (5 bases each). V was cut by 5 bases and J by 9 bases, with 10 bases left in between. There are 12 residues in the CDR3. Germline CDR1 is KGHDR and CDR2 is SFDVKD. DNA of the CDR3: TGTGCCACCAGTGCCGGGACGGGTGAGCAGTTCTTC. Amino acids: CATSAGTGEQFF.

The rearrangement uses TRBV20-1 and TRBJ2-3; D gene uncertain. Germline V gives CDR1 DFQATT, CDR2 SNEGSKA (reference sequence). V was pared by 6 bases and J by 2 bases, with 12 bases between. This CDR3 is built from 13 residues. For the CDR3, the DNA is TGCAGTGCCGTCTCGTCCCTCACAGATACGCAGTATTTT. Amino acids: CSAVSSLTDTQYF.

This clonotype was observed a handful of times. The gene calls are TRBV7-9 and TRBJ2-3; D is possibly TRBD2 (6 bases). Germline V lookup: CDR1 SEHNR, CDR2 FQNEAQ (reference sequence). Trimming shortened V by 5 bases and J by 3 bases, and 18 bases separated the two germline ends. The CDR3 loop spans 16 amino acids. The CDR3 is CASSPTGGVRTDTQYF. In DNA, the CDR3 is TGTGCCAGCAGCCCCACCGGCGGGGTTCGAACAGATACGCAGTATTTT.

This chain joins TRBV6-5 and TRBJ2-2; 10 bases line up with TRBD1. The germline V gene encodes CDR1 MNHEY and CDR2 SVGAGI. Losses at the gene ends were 2 bases for V and 1 base for J; bases not matched to a gene: 1. CDR3 length: 16 amino acids. CDR3 nucleotide sequence: TGTGCCAGCAGTTACGGGACAGGGGTGAACACCGGGGAGCTGTTTTTT. Its protein is CASSYGTGVNTGELFF.

This chain links TRBV12-3 or TRBV12-4 with TRBJ1-2; D possibly corresponds to TRBD1 (6 bases). The CDR3 length is 16 residues. Trimming removed 1 base from V and 3 bases from J, with 15 bases in between. The CDR3 DNA is TGTGCCAGCAGTTTAGGGCAGGGGTTTAACGACTATGGCTACACCTTC. It yields the protein CASSLGQGFNDYGYTF.

The chain couples TRBV20-1 to TRBJ1-2; perhaps TRBD1 as D (6 bases). Trimming pared 5 bases from V and 7 bases from J, leaving 17 bases between. Germline V gene data show CDR1 as DFQATT and CDR2 as SNEGSKA (reference sequence). This CDR3 comprises 13 residues. Here the CDR3 DNA reads TGCAGTGCTGCCCCCGGGGGGCTGAGTGGCTACACCTTC. The encoded protein is CSAAPGGLSGYTF.

This clonotype was seen only a few times. The chain carries TRBV20-1 and TRBJ1-1; TRBD1 agrees at 8 bases. Germline CDR1 DFQATT, CDR2 SNEGSKA (reference sequence). J was trimmed by 10 bases and V by 5 bases; bases with no gene match: 9. There are 12 residues in the CDR3. The CDR3: CSAGAGGIPAFF. CDR3 nucleotide sequence: TGCAGTGCTGGGGCAGGGGGCATACCAGCTTTCTTT.

There are a few counts of this clonotype. The rearrangement uses TRBV19 and TRBJ2-1; 8 bases map to TRBD1. CDR1 LNHDA and CDR2 SQIVND come from the germline V gene (reference sequence). The V segment lost 2 bases and the J segment 8 bases; nucleotides outside the gene matches: 5. The CDR3 consists of 14 residues. Written as DNA, the CDR3 is TGTGCCAGTAGTATAAGCGGACAGGGCGATGAGCAGTTCTTC. Its protein is CASSISGQGDEQFF.

The chain combines TRBV6-1 with TRBJ1-4, with D tentatively TRBD1 (5 bases). Trimming shortened V by 6 bases and J by 8 bases, and 16 bases separated the two germline ends. There are 14 residues in the CDR3. Germline CDR1 MNHNS, CDR2 SASEGT. As DNA, the CDR3 is TGTGCCAGCAGGTCGTGGCAGGGAGGGGAAAAACTGTTTTTT. Protein: CASRSWQGGEKLFF.

This rearrangement joins TRBV2 to TRBJ1-1, with unresolved D. CDR3 length equals 13 residues. The V gene's germline CDR1 is SNHLY and CDR2 FYNNEI. Trimming cost V 11 bases and J 5 bases, with 18 bases left between them. The CDR3 sequence: CALKGGAGTEAFF. The DNA of the CDR3 is TGTGCCTTAAAGGGAGGAGCGGGGACTGAAGCTTTCTTT. The whole variable domain, filled in from reference TRBV2 and TRBJ1-1, reads EPEVTQTPSHQVTQMGQEVILRCVPISNHLYFYWYRQILGQKVEFLVSFYNNEISEKSEIFDDQFSVERPDGSNFTLKIRSTKLEDSAMYFCALKGGAGTEAFFGQGTRLTVV.

This clonotype was seen a handful of times. This chain uses TRBV20-1 with TRBJ2-3, with TRBD1 identical over 8 bases. V dropped 3 bases and J dropped 3; count of bases not matched to a gene: 8. The CDR3 spans 15 residues. Per germline, CDR1 DFQATT and CDR2 SNEGSKA (reference sequence). The CDR3 sequence is CSASRTGSRTDTQYF. Here the CDR3 DNA reads TGCAGTGCTAGTCGGACAGGGAGCCGGACAGATACGCAGTATTTT.